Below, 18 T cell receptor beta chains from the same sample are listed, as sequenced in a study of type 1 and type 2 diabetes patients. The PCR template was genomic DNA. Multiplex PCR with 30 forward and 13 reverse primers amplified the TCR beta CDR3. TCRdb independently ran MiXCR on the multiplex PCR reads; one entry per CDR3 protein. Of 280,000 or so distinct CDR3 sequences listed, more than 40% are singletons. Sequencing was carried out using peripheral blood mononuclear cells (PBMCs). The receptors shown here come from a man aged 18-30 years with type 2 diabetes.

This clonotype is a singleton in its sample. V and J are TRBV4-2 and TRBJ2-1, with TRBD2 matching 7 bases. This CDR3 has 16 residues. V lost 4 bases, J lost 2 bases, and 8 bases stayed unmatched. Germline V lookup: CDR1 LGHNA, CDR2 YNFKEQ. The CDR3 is CASSPVGGRPYNEQFF. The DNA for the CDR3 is TGTGCCAGCAGCCCTGTCGGCGGGAGACCCTACAATGAGCAGTTCTTC.

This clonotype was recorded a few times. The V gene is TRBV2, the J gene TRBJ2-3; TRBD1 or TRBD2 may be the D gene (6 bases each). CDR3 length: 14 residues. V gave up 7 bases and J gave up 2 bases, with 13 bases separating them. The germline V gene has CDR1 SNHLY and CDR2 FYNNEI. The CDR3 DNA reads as TGTGCCAGCAAATCCGGGGGCTTCACAGATACGCAGTATTTT. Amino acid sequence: CASKSGGFTDTQYF.

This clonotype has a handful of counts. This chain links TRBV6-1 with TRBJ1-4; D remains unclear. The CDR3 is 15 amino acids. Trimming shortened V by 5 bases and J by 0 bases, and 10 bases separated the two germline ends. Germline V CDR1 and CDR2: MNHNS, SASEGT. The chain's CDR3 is CASSYSVATNEKLFF. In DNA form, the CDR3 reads TGTGCCAGCAGTTACAGCGTTGCAACTAATGAAAAACTGTTTTTT.

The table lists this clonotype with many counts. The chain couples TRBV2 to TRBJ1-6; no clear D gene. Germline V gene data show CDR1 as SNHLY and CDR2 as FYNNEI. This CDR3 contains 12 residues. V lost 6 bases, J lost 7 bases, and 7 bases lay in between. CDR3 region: CASSETNSPLHF. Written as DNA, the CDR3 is TGTGCCAGCAGCGAGACGAATTCACCCCTCCACTTT.

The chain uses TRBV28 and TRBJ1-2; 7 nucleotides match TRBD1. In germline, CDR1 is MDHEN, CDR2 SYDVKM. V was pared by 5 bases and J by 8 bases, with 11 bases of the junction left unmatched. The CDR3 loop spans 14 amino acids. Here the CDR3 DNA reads TGTGCCAGCAGTGAAAGGGGGCCTGGTAAGGGCTACACCTTC. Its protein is CASSERGPGKGYTF.

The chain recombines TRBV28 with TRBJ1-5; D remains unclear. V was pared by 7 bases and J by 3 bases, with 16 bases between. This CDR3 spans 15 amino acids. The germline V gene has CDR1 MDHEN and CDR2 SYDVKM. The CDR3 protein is CASTSMEGHNQPQHF. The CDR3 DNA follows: TGTGCCAGCACCAGCATGGAGGGCCACAATCAGCCCCAGCATTTT. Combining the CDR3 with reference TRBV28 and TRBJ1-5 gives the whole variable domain DVKVTQSSRYLVKRTGEKVFLECVQDMDHENMFWYRQDPGLGLRLIYFSYDVKMKEKGDIPEGYSVSREKKERFSLILESASTNQTSMYLCASTSMEGHNQPQHFGDGTRLSIL.

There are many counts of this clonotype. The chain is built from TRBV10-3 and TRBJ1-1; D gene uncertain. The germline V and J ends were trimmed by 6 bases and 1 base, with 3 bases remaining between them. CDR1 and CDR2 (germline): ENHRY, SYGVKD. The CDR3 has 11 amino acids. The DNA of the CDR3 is TGTGCCATCAGGGGGAACACTGAAGCTTTCTTT. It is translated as CAIRGNTEAFF.

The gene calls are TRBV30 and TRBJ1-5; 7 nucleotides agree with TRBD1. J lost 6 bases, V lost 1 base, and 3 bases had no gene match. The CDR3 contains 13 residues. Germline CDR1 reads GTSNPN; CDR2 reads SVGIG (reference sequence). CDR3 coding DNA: TGTGCCTGGAGTGGACAGGGTGGTCAGCCCCAGCATTTT. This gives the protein CAWSGQGGQPQHF.

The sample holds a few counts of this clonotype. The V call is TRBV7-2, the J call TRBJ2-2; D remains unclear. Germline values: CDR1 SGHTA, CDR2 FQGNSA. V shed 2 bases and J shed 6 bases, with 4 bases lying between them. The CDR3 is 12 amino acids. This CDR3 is CASSLKAGELFF. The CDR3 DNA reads TGTGCCAGCAGCTTAAAGGCCGGGGAGCTGTTTTTT.

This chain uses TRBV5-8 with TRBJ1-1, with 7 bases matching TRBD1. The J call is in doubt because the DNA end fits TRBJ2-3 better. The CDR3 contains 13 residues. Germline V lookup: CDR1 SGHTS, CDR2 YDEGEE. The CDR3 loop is CASSATGTGAQYF. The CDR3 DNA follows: TGTGCCAGCAGCGCGACAGGGACCGGAGCGCAGTATTTT.

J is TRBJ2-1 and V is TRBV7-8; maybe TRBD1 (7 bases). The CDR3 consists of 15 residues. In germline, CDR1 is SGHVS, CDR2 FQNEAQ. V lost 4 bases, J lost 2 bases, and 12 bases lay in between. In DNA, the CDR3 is TGTGCCAGCAGCTCACGCGGGACAGCCTACAATGAGCAGTTCTTC. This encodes CASSSRGTAYNEQFF.

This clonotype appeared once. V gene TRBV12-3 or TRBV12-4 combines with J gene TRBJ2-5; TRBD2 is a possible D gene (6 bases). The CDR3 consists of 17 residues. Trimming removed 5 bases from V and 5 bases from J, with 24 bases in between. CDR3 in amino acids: CASSGEEGLALLETQYF. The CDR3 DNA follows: TGTGCCAGCAGTGGCGAGGAGGGTTTGGCCCTCTTGGAGACCCAGTACTTC.

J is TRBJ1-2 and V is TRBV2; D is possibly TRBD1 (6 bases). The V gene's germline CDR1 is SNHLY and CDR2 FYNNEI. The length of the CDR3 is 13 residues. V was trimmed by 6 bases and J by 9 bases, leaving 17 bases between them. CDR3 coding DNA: TGTGCCAGCAGACGACACCCAGGGGAACGCTACACCTTC. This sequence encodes CASRRHPGERYTF.

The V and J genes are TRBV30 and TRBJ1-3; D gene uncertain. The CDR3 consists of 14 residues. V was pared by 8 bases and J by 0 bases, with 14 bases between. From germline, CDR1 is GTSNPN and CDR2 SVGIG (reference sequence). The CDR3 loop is CATEQLNSGNTIYF. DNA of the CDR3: TGTGCCACAGAACAGCTCAACTCTGGAAACACCATATATTTT.

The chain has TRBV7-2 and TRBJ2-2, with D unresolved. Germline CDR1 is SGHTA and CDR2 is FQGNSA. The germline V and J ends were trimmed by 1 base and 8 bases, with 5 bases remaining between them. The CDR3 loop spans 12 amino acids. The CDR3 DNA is TGTGCCAGCAGCTTAGTTGGGGGGGAGCTGTTTTTT. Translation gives CASSLVGGELFF.

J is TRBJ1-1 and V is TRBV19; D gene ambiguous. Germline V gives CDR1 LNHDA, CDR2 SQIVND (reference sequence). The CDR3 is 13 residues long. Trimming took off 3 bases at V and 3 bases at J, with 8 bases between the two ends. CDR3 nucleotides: TGTGCCAGTAGTATGTTGGGTGACACTGAAGCTTTCTTT. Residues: CASSMLGDTEAFF.

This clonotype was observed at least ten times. The CDR3 loop reads CASSHWGELEETQYF. The CDR3 nucleotides are TGTGCCAGTAGCCATTGGGGGGAACTAGAAGAGACCCAGTACTTC. The chain couples TRBV19 to TRBJ2-5; TRBD2 is a possible D gene (6 bases). Trimming removed 6 bases at V and 3 bases at J, with 17 bases between. This CDR3 region has 15 residues. The V gene's germline CDR1 is LNHDA and CDR2 SQIVND (reference sequence).

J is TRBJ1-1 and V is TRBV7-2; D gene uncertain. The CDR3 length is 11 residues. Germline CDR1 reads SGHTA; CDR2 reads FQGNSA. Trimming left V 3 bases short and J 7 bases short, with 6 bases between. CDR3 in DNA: TGTGCCAGCAGCTTGTCTCTTGAAGCTTTCTTT. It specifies CASSLSLEAFF.